Listed below are T cell receptor beta chains from one sample, sequenced in a study of cytomegalovirus exposure and HLA in healthy donors. The table came from immunoSEQ multiplex PCR; TCRdb's copy has only in-frame clones and leaves some out. The sample has roughly 100,000 clones, approximately 79% seen once. Sequenced: PBMCs. These receptors were collected from a man aged 45-65 years in good health and CMV-seropositive. Both conserved end residues are part of each CDR3. Fields, in order: J gene, V gene, CDR3 protein.

TRBJ2-7,TRBV6-1,CASSPGLATEQYF
TRBJ1-1,TRBV7-3,CASSLPGQGAFF
TRBJ1-6,TRBV7-9,CASSLTGSSPLHF
TRBJ1-4,TRBV18,CASSRTGGSDNEKLFF
TRBJ1-2,TRBV7-2,CASSPRDTATYGYTF
TRBJ2-7,TRBV19,CASGPTSGPSYEQYF
TRBJ2-3,TRBV6-1,CASSERGGGNTDTQYF
TRBJ2-5,TRBV7-3,CASSFRDQETQYF
TRBJ2-1,TRBV7-3,CASSQGVSGLAGGRDEQFF
TRBJ2-1,TRBV7-9,CASSLALLAVHNEQFF
NA,TRBV28,CASSLGTGMDRDYEQYF
TRBJ2-1,TRBV19,CASSRQSGTSVSSYNEQFF
TRBJ2-7,TRBV27,CASSSGSGEQYF
TRBJ1-2,TRBV5-5,CASSLVGAGAGNYGYTF
TRBJ1-1,TRBV6-1,CASSDPRQGAMNTEAFF
TRBJ2-7,TRBV18,CASSSTTSGGVEQYF
TRBJ2-6,TRBV6-1,CASSGTATTGANVLTF
TRBJ2-7,TRBV19,CASSIGGGFYEQYF
TRBJ2-2,TRBV7-2,CASSLGQTNTGELFF
TRBJ2-1,TRBV30,CAWSTGIPYNEQFF
TRBJ1-2,TRBV18,CASSPQGDAGYTF
TRBJ2-5,TRBV19,CASSRQGQETQYF
TRBJ2-7,TRBV15,CATSRDPDSNEQYF
TRBJ2-7,TRBV28,CASTPSGQSYEQYF
TRBJ1-2,TRBV20-1,CSARDGVGYTF
TRBJ2-7,TRBV5-1,CASSFGQYEQYF
TRBJ2-1,TRBV5-6,CASSLRREQFF
TRBJ2-7,TRBV28,CASSTFPGTAAYEQYF
TRBJ2-7,TRBV7-2,CASSLAGTQGYEQYF
TRBJ2-7,TRBV7-9,CSSSSKSGPSGVFSYEQYF
TRBJ2-7,TRBV2,CASSDPRGARYEQYF
TRBJ2-7,TRBV9,CASSVATWTSGRPSSYEQYF
TRBJ2-1,TRBV6-1,CASSERNSQPYNEQFF
TRBJ2-1,TRBV30,CACPTARGEQFF
TRBJ2-1,TRBV7-3,CASSSTLNEQFF
TRBJ2-3,TRBV10-3,CAISAAGEGTDTQYF
TRBJ2-1,TRBV27,CASRARAGVYNEQFF
NA,TRBV6-1,CASSAPLAGGLYEQYF
TRBJ2-2,TRBV11-2,CASSPGTLRTGELFF
TRBJ2-5,TRBV11-2,CASSLVTSRETQYF
NA,TRBV29-1,CSVALAPNTGELFF
TRBJ2-5,TRBV5-1,CASSLEPAGEQETQYF
TRBJ2-7,TRBV10-3,CAIKNGAGGPTNSYEQYF
TRBJ1-2,TRBV12-2,CASRLGTASLDGYTF
TRBJ1-5,TRBV5-1,CASSSDWSNQPQHF
TRBJ1-2,TRBV6-4,CASSGIQGKNGYTF
TRBJ2-1,TRBV5-1,CASSLGTKLAGVSYNEQFF
TRBJ2-7,TRBV5-6,CASSLDRVEQYF
TRBJ2-3,TRBV2,CASRPDRDTQYF
TRBJ2-3,TRBV5-1,CASSLTSGSADTQYF
TRBJ1-5,TRBV19,CASSLPSGTGRNQPQHF
NA,TRBV10-1,CASSETGRDYEQYF
TRBJ2-5,TRBV5-1,CASSYRPGGQETQYF
TRBJ2-7,TRBV7-9,CASSSNRVSYEQYF